This T cell receptor beta chain was sequenced for a study of shared clonotypes between healthy human individuals. Profiling relied on immunoSEQ multiplex PCR, and the TCRdb table lists in-frame clones only, not all of them. The sample consists of hundreds of thousands of clones, 90% to 95% of them appearing once. Trimming cost V 4 bases and J 1 base, with 18 bases left between them. The CDR3 consists of 17 residues. CDR1 is SGHAT, CDR2 FQNNGV, per germline. Study results and caveats: Sequencing depth was predicted to influence how clonotypes are shared among donors. What limited the represented genetic and exposure-history diversity was the small number of donors. Even with large depth, rarefaction showed that sorted-subset sequencing was incomplete. In general, naive subsets displayed greater estimated richness than memory subsets did.

Terminally differentiated effector memory CD45RA+ cells were excluded by CCR7 positive selection of CD45RO-negative cells. Concerning this clone: What it recognizes is unknown.

The chain combines TRBV11-2 with TRBJ2-3, with D perhaps TRBD2 (7 bases). Sequencing was carried out using naive CD8+ T cells sorted from blood. The sequence was collected from a man younger than 45 in good health. The CDR3 spells CASSSMGGGEGTDTQYF. Written as DNA, the CDR3 is TGTGCCAGCAGCTCAATGGGGGGGGGCGAGGGCACAGATACGCAGTATTTT. Drawing the rest from reference TRBV11-2 and TRBJ2-3, the complete variable domain is EAGVAQSPRYKIIEKRQSVAFWCNPISGHATLYWYQQILGQGPKLLIQFQNNGVVDDSQLPKDRFSAERLKGVDSTLKIQPAKLEDSAVYLCASSSMGGGEGTDTQYFGPGTRLTVL.